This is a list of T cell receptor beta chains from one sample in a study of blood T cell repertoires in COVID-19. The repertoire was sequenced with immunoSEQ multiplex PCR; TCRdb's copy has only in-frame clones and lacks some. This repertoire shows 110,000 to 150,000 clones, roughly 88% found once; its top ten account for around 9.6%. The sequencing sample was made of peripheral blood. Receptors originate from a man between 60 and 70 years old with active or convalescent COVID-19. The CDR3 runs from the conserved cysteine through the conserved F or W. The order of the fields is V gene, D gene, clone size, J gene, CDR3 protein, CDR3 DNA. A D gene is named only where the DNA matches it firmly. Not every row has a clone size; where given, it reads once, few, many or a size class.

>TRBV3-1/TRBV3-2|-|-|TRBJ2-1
CASSLAAGTTGNEQFF
TGTGCCAGCAGCCTGGCAGCCGGGACAACTGGCAATGAGCAGTTCTTC
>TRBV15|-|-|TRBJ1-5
CATSRDRGEGQPQHF
TGTGCCACCAGCAGAGATCGGGGGGAGGGTCAGCCCCAGCATTTT
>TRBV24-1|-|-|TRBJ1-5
CATSAATGNSNQPQHF
TGTGCCACCAGTGCCGCCACAGGGAATAGCAATCAGCCCCAGCATTTT
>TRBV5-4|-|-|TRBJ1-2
CASSTQGRNYGYTF
TGTGCCAGCAGCACCCAGGGGAGAAACTATGGCTACACCTTC
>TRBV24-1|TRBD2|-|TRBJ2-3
CATSDRAGTSAAGDTQYF
TGTGCCACCAGTGACCGCGCCGGGACTAGCGCGGCCGGGGATACGCAGTATTTT
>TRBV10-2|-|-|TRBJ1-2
CASTLGGGYGYTF
TGCGCCAGCACCCTCGGGGGGGGCTATGGCTACACCTTC
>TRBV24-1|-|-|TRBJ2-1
CATSDLQAGAYNEQFF
TGTGCCACCAGTGATTTGCAGGCAGGGGCCTACAATGAGCAGTTCTTC
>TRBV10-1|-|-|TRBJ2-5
CASSRTDQETQYF
TGCGCCAGCTCCCGGACAGACCAAGAGACCCAGTACTTC
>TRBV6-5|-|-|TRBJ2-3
CASSTRQGTDTQYF
TGTGCCAGCAGTACCAGACAGGGCACAGATACGCAGTATTTT
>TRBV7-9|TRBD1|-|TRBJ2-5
CASSLVGTEKETQYF
TGTGCCAGCAGCTTAGTGGGGACAGAGAAAGAGACCCAGTACTTC
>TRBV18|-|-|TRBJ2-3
CASSPQAAVFSTDTQYF
TGTGCCAGCTCACCGCAAGCAGCGGTCTTTAGCACAGATACGCAGTATTTT
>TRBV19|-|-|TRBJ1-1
CASTDLLGAITEAFF
TGTGCCAGTACCGATCTTCTGGGGGCTATTACTGAAGCTTTCTTT
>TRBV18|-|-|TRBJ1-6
CASSPDSSYNSPLHF
TGTGCCAGCTCACCAGACAGCTCCTATAATTCACCCCTCCACTTT
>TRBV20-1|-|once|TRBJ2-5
CSASNSETQYF
TGCAGTGCTAGTAATTCTGAGACCCAGTACTTC
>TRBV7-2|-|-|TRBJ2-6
CASSPLSGANVLTF
TGTGCCAGCAGCCCACTCTCTGGGGCCAACGTCCTGACTTTC
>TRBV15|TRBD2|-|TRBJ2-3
CATSRDIGDSGGYTDTQYF
TGTGCCACCAGCAGAGATATTGGGGATAGCGGGGGTTACACAGATACGCAGTATTTT
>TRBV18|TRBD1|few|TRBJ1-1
CASSGSTGSINTEAFF
TGTGCCAGCTCAGGATCGACAGGGTCCATCAACACTGAAGCTTTCTTT
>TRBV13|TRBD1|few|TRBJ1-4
CASRSGQANEKLFF
TGTGCCAGCAGATCGGGACAGGCAAATGAAAAACTGTTTTTT
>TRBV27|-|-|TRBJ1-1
CASSLAANTEAFF
TGTGCCAGCAGTTTGGCCGCGAACACTGAAGCTTTCTTT
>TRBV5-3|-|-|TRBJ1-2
CARSAGVLGYTF
TGTGCCAGAAGCGCAGGGGTTTTGGGCTACACCTTC
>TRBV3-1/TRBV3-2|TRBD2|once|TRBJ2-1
CASRYGLAGRNEQFF
TGTGCCAGCAGATACGGACTAGCGGGACGGAATGAGCAGTTCTTC
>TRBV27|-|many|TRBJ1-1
CASSFSVWGTEAFF
TGTGCCAGCAGTTTTAGCGTTTGGGGCACTGAAGCTTTCTTT
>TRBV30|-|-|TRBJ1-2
CAWRLSGYGYTF
TGTGCCTGGAGACTCTCGGGCTATGGCTACACCTTC
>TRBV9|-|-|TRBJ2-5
CASRRSSQETQYF
TGTGCCAGCAGAAGGAGCAGCCAAGAGACCCAGTACTTC
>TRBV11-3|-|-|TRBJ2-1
CASSLAGVRNEQFF
TGTGCCAGCAGCTTAGCGGGAGTTAGAAATGAGCAGTTCTTC
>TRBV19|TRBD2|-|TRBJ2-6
CASSMRTSFPSGANVLTF
TGTGCCAGTAGTATGAGGACTAGTTTTCCCTCTGGGGCCAACGTCCTGACTTTC
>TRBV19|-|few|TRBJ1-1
CASSIEGVHTEAFF
TGTGCCAGTAGTATAGAGGGAGTCCACACTGAAGCTTTCTTT
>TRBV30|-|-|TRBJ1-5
CAWSMTALNQPQHF
TGTGCCTGGAGTATGACAGCCCTTAATCAGCCCCAGCATTTT
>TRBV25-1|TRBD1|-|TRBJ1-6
CASSWTGLGSPLHF
TGTGCCAGCAGTTGGACAGGGCTAGGTTCACCCCTCCACTTT
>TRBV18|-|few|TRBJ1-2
CASSPRSPGLNYGYTF
TGTGCCAGCTCACCACGGTCGCCAGGACTCAACTATGGCTACACCTTC
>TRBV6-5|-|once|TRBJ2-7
CASSRTGYEQYF
TGTGCCAGCAGCCGAACAGGCTACGAGCAGTACTTC
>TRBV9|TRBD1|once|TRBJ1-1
CASSSLPGQGRAEAFF
TGTGCCAGCAGCTCCTTACCGGGACAGGGGAGGGCTGAAGCTTTCTTT
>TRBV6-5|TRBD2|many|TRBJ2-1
CASGTSGSGSNEQFF
TGTGCCAGCGGGACTAGCGGGAGCGGTAGCAATGAGCAGTTCTTC
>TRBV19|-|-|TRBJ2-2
CASSIVLPGELFF
TGTGCCAGTAGTATAGTCCTCCCCGGGGAGCTGTTTTTT
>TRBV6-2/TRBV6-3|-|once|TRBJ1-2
CASSYGMSGALRGYTF
TGTGCCAGCAGTTACGGAATGTCTGGGGCTTTGCGTGGCTACACCTTC
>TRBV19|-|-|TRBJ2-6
CASRDGGSGANVLTF
TGTGCCAGTAGAGACGGCGGCTCTGGGGCCAACGTCCTGACTTTC
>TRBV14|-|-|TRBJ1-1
CASSQDVYTAEAFF
TGTGCCAGCAGCCAAGATGTGTACACCGCTGAAGCTTTCTTT
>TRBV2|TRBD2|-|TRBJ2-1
CASSGEGRLADYNEQFF
TGTGCCAGCAGTGGGGAAGGGCGACTAGCGGACTACAATGAGCAGTTCTTC
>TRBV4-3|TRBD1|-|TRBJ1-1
CASSQDPAGGTEAFF
TGCGCCAGCAGCCAAGATCCTGCAGGGGGGACTGAAGCTTTCTTT